These T cell receptor beta chains were read from a single sample in a study of T cell clonotyping in hematopoietic cell transplantation. Generated by immunoSEQ multiplex PCR, the TCRdb table keeps only in-frame clones and is missing some. Altogether some 40,000 clones are present, 95% being singletons, with the ten largest covering approximately 1%. The source material was peripheral blood mononuclear cells. These receptors were collected from a man aged 25 to 40 in good health. Some clones in this sample may be carry-over from other donors' samples. CDR3s include the opening cysteine and the closing phenylalanine or tryptophan. A D gene is named only where the DNA matches it firmly. A clone size is listed for some rows: how often the clone was seen (once, few, many), or a class if it is expanded.

j_gene | abundance | v_gene | d_gene | CDR3aa | CDR3nt
TRBJ1-6 | once | TRBV9 | TRBD1 | CASSGRQGMNSPLHF | TGTGCCAGCAGCGGCAGACAGGGAATGAATTCACCCCTCCACTTT
TRBJ1-5 | . | TRBV7-9 | . | CASSSTADQPQHF | TGTGCCAGCAGCTCCACGGCGGATCAGCCCCAGCATTTT
TRBJ1-4 | . | TRBV4-2 | TRBD1 | CASSQVGQGNEKLFF | TGTGCCAGCAGCCAAGTCGGACAGGGTAATGAAAAACTGTTTTTT
TRBJ1-2 | . | TRBV9 | TRBD1 | CASSDKDRAANYGYTF | TGTGCCAGCAGCGATAAGGACAGGGCAGCTAACTATGGCTACACCTTC
TRBJ2-7 | once | TRBV2 | . | CATSTTIEQYF | TGTGCCACCTCTACGACGATCGAGCAGTACTTC
TRBJ1-2 | . | TRBV29-1 | . | CSVDHRANYGYTF | TGCAGCGTTGATCACAGGGCTAACTATGGCTACACCTTC
TRBJ2-3 | . | TRBV29-1 | . | CSVDFGGRDTQYF | TGCAGCGTTGATTTTGGTGGACGAGATACGCAGTATTTT
TRBJ2-5 | . | TRBV5-8 | . | CASSRVPQETQYF | TGTGCCAGCAGCCGAGTCCCCCAAGAGACCCAGTACTTC
TRBJ2-7 | . | TRBV19 | TRBD1 | CASSNPPGQGLYEQYF | TGTGCCAGTAGTAATCCTCCGGGACAGGGGCTCTACGAGCAGTACTTC
TRBJ2-4 | . | TRBV30 | . | CAGSRGTVNIQYF | TGTGCCGGATCCCGGGGGACGGTAAACATTCAGTACTTC
TRBJ1-1 | . | TRBV30 | . | CAWSVRVVELGAFF | TGTGCCTGGAGTGTACGGGTTGTAGAATTAGGCGCTTTCTTT
TRBJ1-1 | few | TRBV6-1 | . | CASSDGFAFF | TGTGCCAGCAGTGACGGGTTCGCTTTCTTT
TRBJ1-2 | . | TRBV19 | . | CASSEYRQAHNYGYTF | TGTGCCAGTAGTGAGTATAGACAGGCTCACAACTATGGCTACACCTTC
TRBJ1-4 | few | TRBV4-1 | . | CASSQEAGEGEKLFF | TGCGCCAGCAGCCAAGAAGCAGGGGAAGGTGAAAAACTGTTTTTT
TRBJ2-3 | once | TRBV2 | . | CASSATDTQYF | TGTGCCAGCAGCGCCACAGATACGCAGTATTTT
TRBJ2-3 | once | TRBV25-1 | . | CASSAWTDSTDTQYF | TGTGCCAGCAGTGCTTGGACAGATAGCACAGATACGCAGTATTTT
TRBJ2-1 | . | TRBV9 | . | CASSPRGVSSNEQFF | TGTGCCAGCAGCCCCCGTGGGGTCTCAAGCAATGAGCAGTTCTTC
TRBJ2-3 | . | TRBV29-1 | . | CSVEDGSDTQYF | TGCAGCGTTGAAGATGGGTCAGATACGCAGTATTTT
TRBJ2-7 | . | TRBV5-1 | . | CASSLMVDAAHYEQYF | TGCGCCAGCAGCTTGATGGTAGACGCCGCGCACTACGAGCAGTACTTC
TRBJ2-7 | . | TRBV27 | TRBD1 | CASSLTGESYEQYF | TGTGCCAGCAGCTTGACAGGGGAGTCCTACGAGCAGTACTTC
TRBJ1-2 | . | TRBV10-1 | . | CASIQPQGGNGYTF | TGCGCCAGCATACAACCCCAGGGTGGGAATGGCTACACCTTC
TRBJ2-5 | . | TRBV20-1 | . | CSAFGRETQYF | TGCAGTGCTTTCGGGAGAGAGACCCAGTACTTC
TRBJ2-3 | . | TRBV30 | TRBD2 | CAWKMGLAGVDTQYF | TGTGCCTGGAAAATGGGACTAGCGGGAGTAGATACGCAGTATTTT
TRBJ1-5 | . | TRBV7-2 | TRBD1 | CASSGQGLPGQPQHF | TGTGCCAGCAGCGGACAGGGCCTACCGGGTCAGCCCCAGCATTTT
TRBJ2-1 | once | TRBV4-1 | TRBD2 | CASSQELGLAGGRDEQFF | TGCGCCAGCAGCCAAGAATTGGGACTAGCGGGAGGGAGGGATGAGCAGTTCTTC
TRBJ1-5 | . | TRBV7-9 | TRBD1 | CASSLAQTGDQPQHF | TGTGCCAGCAGCTTAGCGCAAACAGGGGATCAGCCCCAGCATTTT
TRBJ2-7 | . | TRBV13 | . | CASSPSLLAYEQYF | TGTGCCAGCAGCCCCAGCCTCCTTGCCTACGAGCAGTACTTC
TRBJ2-1 | . | TRBV7-2 | TRBD1 | CASSSKTGGVEQFF | TGTGCCAGCAGCTCGAAGACAGGGGGCGTTGAGCAGTTCTTC
TRBJ2-7 | . | TRBV30 | . | CAWSPPSDSYEQYF | TGTGCCTGGAGCCCCCCTAGCGACTCCTACGAGCAGTACTTC
TRBJ1-6 | . | TRBV19 | TRBD1 | CASSTLRDRASPLHF | TGTGCCAGTAGTACCCTCCGGGACAGGGCTTCACCCCTCCACTTT
TRBJ1-2 | . | TRBV6-1 | . | CASRTGFNYGYTF | TGTGCCAGCAGGACAGGTTTTAACTATGGCTACACCTTC
TRBJ1-1 | . | TRBV5-6 | . | CASIKRANTEAFF | TGTGCCAGCATTAAGAGGGCGAACACTGAAGCTTTCTTT
TRBJ2-7 | . | TRBV27 | . | CASRPSAGEQYF | TGTGCCAGCAGGCCCTCAGCGGGCGAGCAGTACTTC
TRBJ2-5 | . | TRBV6-6 | TRBD2 | CASSSRLAGGEETQYF | TGTGCCAGCAGTTCTCGACTAGCGGGGGGGGAAGAGACCCAGTACTTC
TRBJ1-2 | . | TRBV29-1 | . | CSVESWTSTSYGYTF | TGCAGCGTTGAGTCATGGACGTCGACCTCTTATGGCTACACCTTC
TRBJ2-2 | . | TRBV6-5 | . | CASGFRGPGELFF | TGTGCCAGCGGGTTCAGGGGACCCGGGGAGCTGTTTTTT
TRBJ2-7 | once | TRBV18 | TRBD1 | CASSPPIGAGGYEQYF | TGTGCCAGCTCACCCCCGATCGGGGCAGGGGGCTACGAGCAGTACTTC
TRBJ1-5 | . | TRBV6-6 | TRBD1 | CASGYRGSNQPQHF | TGTGCCAGCGGTTACAGGGGTAGCAATCAGCCCCAGCATTTT
TRBJ2-3 | . | TRBV5-1 | . | CASSGGFDADTQYF | TGCGCCAGCAGTGGGGGGTTCGACGCAGATACGCAGTATTTT
TRBJ2-1 | once | TRBV7-9 | . | CASHFYNEQFF | TGTGCCAGCCATTTCTACAATGAGCAGTTCTTC
TRBJ1-2 | . | TRBV19 | . | CASSPYLQDHYGYTF | TGTGCCAGTAGTCCTTATCTACAGGACCACTATGGCTACACCTTC
TRBJ1-2 | . | TRBV5-1 | TRBD1 | CASGEEQGKGFTSNGYTF | TGCGCCAGCGGGGAGGAACAGGGGAAAGGATTTACAAGTAATGGCTACACCTTC
TRBJ2-5 | once | TRBV6-5 | . | CASSPSVGTQYF | TGTGCCAGCAGTCCTTCGGTAGGGACCCAGTACTTC
TRBJ2-7 | . | TRBV6-6 | TRBD1 | CASSSPMDRGNEQYF | TGTGCCAGCAGTTCCCCCATGGACAGGGGCAACGAGCAGTACTTC
TRBJ2-2 | . | TRBV25-1 | TRBD1 | CASREGQGHTGELFF | TGTGCCAGCAGAGAGGGACAGGGTCACACCGGGGAGCTGTTTTTT
TRBJ2-7 | . | TRBV4-1 | . | CASSHSENYEQYF | TGCGCCAGCAGCCACTCTGAGAACTACGAGCAGTACTTC
TRBJ1-2 | . | TRBV9 | TRBD1 | CASSVVGTGAYGYTF | TGTGCCAGCAGCGTAGTTGGGACAGGGGCCTATGGCTACACCTTC
TRBJ1-1 | . | TRBV5-1 | TRBD1 | CASSLGQGTPNTEAFF | TGCGCCAGCAGCTTAGGACAGGGTACACCGAACACTGAAGCTTTCTTT
TRBJ1-5 | . | TRBV6-5 | . | CASSQTLNQPQHF | TGTGCCAGCAGTCAGACGCTCAATCAGCCCCAGCATTTT
TRBJ2-5 | . | TRBV7-2 | . | CASSLQQETQYF | TGTGCCAGCAGCTTACAGCAAGAGACCCAGTACTTC
TRBJ1-2 | once | TRBV7-2 | TRBD1 | CASSRTGGYGYTF | TGTGCCAGCAGCCGGACAGGAGGATATGGCTACACCTTC
TRBJ2-3 | . | TRBV11-3 | TRBD2 | CASSFSGRAPDTQYF | TGTGCCAGCAGCTTTAGCGGGAGGGCCCCAGATACGCAGTATTTT